A single sample gave rise to the 14 T cell receptor beta chains below, sequenced in a study of blood T cell repertoires in COVID-19. Produced via immunoSEQ multiplex PCR; TCRdb's table is partial and in-frame only. The sample records roughly 300,000 clones, 85% being singletons. The sequencing input was peripheral blood. These receptors came from a human donor in a cohort sampled during active COVID-19.

The chain combines TRBV5-1 with TRBJ1-2, with 7 nucleotides matching TRBD1. The ends lost 2 bases at V and 7 bases at J; junction bases unmatched: 5. The CDR3 is 13 amino acids. Germline V gene lookup returns CDR1 SGHRS and CDR2 YFSETQ. CDR3 nucleotide sequence: TGCGCCAGCAGCTTAACGACAGGGCCTGGCTACACCTTC. Amino acids: CASSLTTGPGYTF. Full variable domain (missing parts from reference TRBV5-1 and TRBJ1-2): KAGVTQTPRYLIKTRGQQVTLSCSPISGHRSVSWYQQTPGQGLQFLFEYFSETQRNKGNFPGRFSGRQFSNSRSEMNVSTLELGDSALYLCASSLTTGPGYTFGSGTRLTVV.

The CDR3 here is CASNRRDRGSGELFF. The CDR3 DNA sequence: TGTGCCAGCAATCGCCGGGACAGGGGATCCGGGGAGCTGTTTTTT. J is TRBJ2-2 and V is TRBV6-6, with TRBD1 identical over 10 bases. Losses at the gene ends were 7 bases for V and 6 bases for J; bases not matched to a gene: 8. The CDR3 length is 15 residues. Germline loops: CDR1 MNHNY, CDR2 SVGAGI (reference sequence).

This sequence joins TRBV7-2 and TRBJ2-1; 9 bases are a match to TRBD2. The germline V gene has CDR1 SGHTA and CDR2 FQGNSA. V trimming: 5 bases; J trimming: 0 bases; junction bases outside the gene matches: 11. The CDR3 consists of 18 residues. The CDR3 DNA reads TGTGCCAGCAGCGGCCGACCAGCGGGAGGCTCCTCCTACAATGAGCAGTTCTTC. Its translation is CASSGRPAGGSSYNEQFF.

The chain joins TRBV5-4 to TRBJ2-7; 9 bases align to TRBD2. The germline CDR1 and CDR2 sequences are SGHNT and YYREEE (reference sequence). The CDR3 loop spans 15 amino acids. V lost 0 bases to trimming and J lost 2 bases; unmatched junction nucleotides: 3. In DNA form, the CDR3 reads TGTGCCAGCAGCTTGGTAGCGGGAGCACCCTACGAGCAGTACTTC. Protein sequence: CASSLVAGAPYEQYF.

The chain employs TRBV6-5 and TRBJ1-2; no definite D call. The V end was cut by 2 bases, the J end by 5 bases, with 6 bases between. The germline CDR1 and CDR2 sequences are MNHEY and SVGAGI. This CDR3 comprises 12 residues. CDR3 amino acids: CASSYDEYGYTF. As DNA, the CDR3 is TGTGCCAGCAGTTACGATGAGTATGGCTACACCTTC.

The V gene is TRBV6-5, the J gene TRBJ2-1; TRBD2 matches 13 bases. CDR1 is MNHEY and CDR2 is SVGAGI in the germline V gene. With 8 bases clipped from V and 6 bases from J, the junction kept 4 bases outside the gene matches. CDR3 length: 14 residues. CDR3 in amino acids: CASGLAGVRNEQFF. The DNA for the CDR3 is TGTGCCAGCGGACTAGCGGGAGTTCGCAATGAGCAGTTCTTC.

A word on this clone: This CDR3 is also generated by other DNA sequences in the sample. The V gene is TRBV9, the J gene TRBJ2-1; TRBD2 aligns across 12 bases. V lost 2 bases to trimming and J lost 3 bases; unmatched junction nucleotides: 0. CDR3 length: 15 residues. Germline V gene lookup returns CDR1 SGDLS and CDR2 YYNGEE. The CDR3 region has the DNA TGTGCCAGCAGCGTGACTAGCGGGGGCTACAATGAGCAGTTCTTC. It specifies CASSVTSGGYNEQFF.

This chain joins TRBV5-1 and TRBJ2-3; 10 nucleotides match TRBD2. With 3 bases clipped from V and 0 bases from J, the junction kept 1 base outside the gene matches. CDR1 is SGHRS and CDR2 is YFSETQ in the germline V gene. The CDR3 is made up of 15 amino acids. The CDR3 here is CASSWGLASTDTQYF. Written as DNA, the CDR3 is TGCGCCAGCAGCTGGGGACTAGCGAGCACAGATACGCAGTATTTT.

The V and J genes are TRBV12-3 or TRBV12-4 and TRBJ2-5, with unresolved D. The length of the CDR3 is 11 residues. V was shortened by 5 bases and J by 2 bases, with 3 bases between the two germline ends. CDR3 amino acids: CASSPQETQYF. CDR3 in DNA: TGTGCCAGCAGTCCACAAGAGACCCAGTACTTC.

The chain links TRBV4-2 to TRBJ2-3; unclear D gene. The CDR3 has 16 residues. Deletions cut 0 bases from V and 1 base from J, with 11 bases between. Germline loops: CDR1 LGHNA, CDR2 YNFKEQ. The CDR3: CASSQELARGTDTQYF. The CDR3 bases are TGTGCCAGCAGCCAAGAGTTAGCCCGGGGCACAGATACGCAGTATTTT.

This clone was found a few times. The V gene is TRBV4-2, the J gene TRBJ1-2; D is ambiguous. Looked up from germline, CDR1 is LGHNA and CDR2 is YNFKEQ. The CDR3 is made up of 15 amino acids. Trimming pared 8 bases from V and 7 bases from J, leaving 23 bases between. CDR3 bases: TGTGCCAGCTCCTCAATCGCCTCCGGAGCCCGTGGCTACACCTTC. Protein: CASSSIASGARGYTF.

The chain carries TRBV7-9 and TRBJ1-1, with D possibly TRBD1 on 6 matching bases. Germline CDR1 is SEHNR and CDR2 is FQNEAQ (reference sequence). Trimming shortened V by 5 bases and J by 8 bases, and 15 bases separated the two germline ends. The CDR3 is 13 residues long. The CDR3 loop is CASSMRADSEAFF. The DNA for the CDR3 is TGTGCCAGCAGCATGAGAGCGGACAGCGAAGCTTTCTTT.

This rearrangement joins TRBV3-1 (or the pseudogene TRBV3-2) to TRBJ1-2; 8 nucleotides align to TRBD1. V dropped 0 bases and J dropped 7; count of bases not matched to a gene: 4. Germline values: CDR1 LGHDT, CDR2 YNNKEL (reference sequence). CDR3 size: 14 residues. The CDR3 bases are TGTGCCAGCAGCCAAGAAGCCACAGGGGGTGGCTACACCTTC. This codes for CASSQEATGGGYTF.

The V gene is TRBV6-5, the J gene TRBJ1-3; 7 bases line up with TRBD1. V shed 7 bases, J shed 7 bases, and the junction held 4 bases outside the gene matches. Per germline, CDR1 MNHEY and CDR2 SVGAGI. The CDR3 runs to 12 residues. The CDR3 is CASTPTGNTIYF. CDR3 DNA sequence: TGTGCCAGCACCCCGACAGGGAACACCATATATTTT.